Following are 25 T cell receptor beta chains from one sample sequenced in a study of OX40 agonist ivuxolimab in advanced cancers. Generated by immunoSEQ multiplex PCR, the TCRdb table keeps only in-frame clones and is missing some. The sample has around 66,000 clones, 85% to 90% seen once. Sequenced material: CD4+ or CD8+ T cells sorted from blood, taken in a trial of the OX40 agonist ivuxolimab. These TCRs come from an adult with an advanced solid tumor such as melanoma, head and neck, liver or kidney cancer.

This rearrangement joins TRBV4-2 to TRBJ2-2; maybe TRBD1 (6 bases). V lost 0 bases to trimming and J lost 3 bases, with 11 bases between them. CDR1 and CDR2 (germline): LGHNA, YNFKEQ. The CDR3 totals 16 residues. The CDR3 nucleotides read TGTGCCAGCAGCCAAGAGCCAGGGGCGTACACCGGGGAGCTGTTTTTT. This gives the protein CASSQEPGAYTGELFF.

The chain carries TRBV9 and TRBJ2-3, with 8 bases matching TRBD2. V lost 4 bases and J lost 3; bases outside the gene matches: 4. The CDR3 totals 14 residues. Per germline, CDR1 SGDLS and CDR2 YYNGEE. CDR3 protein: CASSKSGRTDTQYF. CDR3 DNA sequence: TGTGCCAGCAGCAAGAGCGGGAGAACAGATACGCAGTATTTT. Drawing the rest from reference TRBV9 and TRBJ2-3, the complete variable domain is DSGVTQTPKHLITATGQRVTLRCSPRSGDLSVYWYQQSLDQGLQFLIQYYNGEERAKGNILERFSAQQFPDLHSELNLSSLELGDSALYFCASSKSGRTDTQYFGPGTRLTVL.

This sequence joins TRBV19 and TRBJ2-2; TRBD1 aligns across 10 bases. Germline V gives CDR1 LNHDA, CDR2 SQIVND (reference sequence). The CDR3 is made up of 17 amino acids. Trimming cost V 3 bases and J 4 bases; bases outside gene matches: 8. The CDR3 DNA sequence: TGTGCCAGTAGTATGCGTGGGACAGGGGCGCCCACCGGGGAGCTGTTTTTT. Its protein is CASSMRGTGAPTGELFF.

The chain joins TRBV2 to TRBJ2-1, with D maybe TRBD2 (7 bases). V lost 6 bases and J 3 bases, leaving 15 bases between the germline ends. Germline V lookup: CDR1 SNHLY, CDR2 FYNNEI. The CDR3 contains 15 residues. CDR3 nucleotides: TGTGCCAGCAGGGGCATAGGGGGGGGCTACAATGAGCAGTTCTTC. Its protein product is CASRGIGGGYNEQFF.

V gene TRBV7-9 combines with J gene TRBJ1-4; 7 bases match TRBD1. Germline lookup yields CDR1 SEHNR and CDR2 FQNEAQ (reference sequence). Germline trimming cut 8 bases from V and 7 bases from J; bases unmatched to any gene: 7. The CDR3 runs to 13 residues. The CDR3 reads CASQARGPEKLFF. CDR3 DNA sequence: TGTGCCAGCCAGGCTAGGGGGCCTGAAAAACTGTTTTTT.

The chain combines TRBV7-9 with TRBJ2-3; D is ambiguous. CDR1 SEHNR and CDR2 FQNEAQ come from the germline V gene (reference sequence). The CDR3 runs 14 residues. V was pared by 3 bases and J by 1 base, with 8 bases between. The CDR3 sequence: CASSLAWGTDTQYF. CDR3 in DNA: TGTGCCAGCAGCTTGGCGTGGGGCACAGATACGCAGTATTTT.

V usage is TRBV6-1 and J usage is TRBJ2-5, with TRBD2 as a possible D gene (6 bases). The DNA end lines up better with TRBJ2-7; the J call may be wrong. From germline, CDR1 is MNHNS and CDR2 SASEGT. The CDR3 runs to 14 residues. The CDR3 DNA reads as TGTGCCAGCACCGGCGGAGGGAACTCCTACGAGCAGTACTTC. Translation: CASTGGGNSYEQYF.

This chain connects TRBV14 to TRBJ2-7; D is perhaps TRBD2 (6 bases). The V and J ends lost 4 bases and 6 bases respectively, with 16 bases between them. Germline-derived CDR1 and CDR2 are SGHDN and FVKESK. This CDR3 is built from 14 residues. CDR3 sequence reads: CASSRIRDFGEQYF. CDR3 nucleotides: TGTGCCAGCAGCCGCATTCGGGACTTTGGCGAGCAGTACTTC. Full variable domain (rest looked up from reference TRBV14 and TRBJ2-7): EAGVTQFPSHSVIEKGQTVTLRCDPISGHDNLYWYRRVMGKEIKFLLHFVKESKQDESGMPNNRFLAERTGGTYSTLKVQPAELEDSGVYFCASSRIRDFGEQYFGPGTRLTVT.

V gene TRBV11-2 combines with J gene TRBJ2-1; no definite D call. The CDR3 is made up of 13 amino acids. CDR1 SGHAT and CDR2 FQNNGV come from the germline V gene. V was clipped by 4 bases and J by 9 bases, with 13 bases between them. The CDR3 bases are TGTGCCAGCAGCTCCGTCACTCTTGGTGAGCAGTTCTTC. This translates into CASSSVTLGEQFF.

The CDR3 loop reads CASSHGQGFLNSPLHF. CDR3 DNA sequence: TGCGCCAGCAGCCACGGACAGGGGTTTCTAAATTCACCCCTCCACTTT. The chain uses TRBV4-1 and TRBJ1-6; TRBD1 aligns across 9 bases. Germline CDR1 and CDR2: MGHRA and YSYEKL. The ends lost 3 bases at V and 7 bases at J; junction bases unmatched: 7. This CDR3 contains 16 residues.

This chain joins TRBV28 and TRBJ1-1, with D tentatively TRBD1 (6 bases). The CDR3 length is 16 residues. Trimming removed 5 bases from V and 4 bases from J, with 20 bases in between. Germline loops: CDR1 MDHEN, CDR2 SYDVKM. The chain's CDR3 is CASSTPGGGGLTEAFF. The DNA for the CDR3 is TGTGCCAGCAGTACTCCAGGAGGGGGAGGGCTCACTGAAGCTTTCTTT. The full variable domain, rest sourced from reference TRBV28 and TRBJ1-1, is DVKVTQSSRYLVKRTGEKVFLECVQDMDHENMFWYRQDPGLGLRLIYFSYDVKMKEKGDIPEGYSVSREKKERFSLILESASTNQTSMYLCASSTPGGGGLTEAFFGQGTRLTVV.

The V and J genes are TRBV7-9 and TRBJ2-2; TRBD1 aligns across 7 bases. CDR1 is SEHNR, CDR2 FQNEAQ, per germline (reference sequence). V shed 5 bases, J shed 4 bases, and the junction held 13 bases outside the gene matches. The CDR3 is 17 residues long. CDR3 in amino acids: CASSRLPLTGSTGELFF. The CDR3 DNA sequence: TGTGCCAGCAGCCGCCTCCCTTTGACAGGGAGCACCGGGGAGCTGTTTTTT.

This sequence joins TRBV9 and TRBJ1-2; D is ambiguous. CDR1 SGDLS and CDR2 YYNGEE come from the germline V gene. The CDR3 sequence is 14 residues long. Trimming took off 0 bases at V and 6 bases at J, with 12 bases between the two ends. This CDR3 is CASSVVEGRHGYTF. CDR3 DNA sequence: TGTGCCAGCAGCGTAGTCGAGGGAAGGCATGGCTACACCTTC.

The rearrangement links TRBV6-5 to TRBJ2-7, with 7 bases lining up with TRBD1. This CDR3 has 16 amino acids. Germline V gene lookup returns CDR1 MNHEY and CDR2 SVGAGI. V dropped 0 bases and J dropped 2; count of bases not matched to a gene: 7. CDR3 sequence (DNA): TGTGCCAGCAGTTACTCGAGGACAGGATCCCCCTACGAGCAGTACTTC. It translates to CASSYSRTGSPYEQYF.

This chain joins TRBV11-2 and TRBJ2-5; 7 bases are shared with TRBD1. CDR1 SGHAT and CDR2 FQNNGV come from the germline V gene. The ends lost 5 bases at V and 2 bases at J; junction bases unmatched: 8. The CDR3 sequence is 15 residues long. The CDR3 DNA reads as TGTGCCAGCAGCCGCCAGACAGGGTCTCAAGAGACCCAGTACTTC. Translation gives CASSRQTGSQETQYF.

The chain combines TRBV5-6 with TRBJ1-1; no firm D call. The CDR3 spans 13 residues. Germline lookup yields CDR1 SGHDT and CDR2 YYEEEE. Trimming took off 0 bases at V and 6 bases at J, with 9 bases between the two ends. CDR3 coding DNA: TGTGCCAGCAGCTTGGGGAGGGAGGCTGAAGCTTTCTTT. Its translation: CASSLGREAEAFF.

The chain carries TRBV5-1 and TRBJ2-7, with TRBD1 matching 11 bases. The CDR3 runs to 14 residues. CDR1 and CDR2 (germline): SGHRS, YFSETQ. Germline trimming cut 2 bases from V and 5 bases from J; bases unmatched to any gene: 3. The CDR3 coding sequence is TGCGCCAGCAGCTTCAGGACAGGGGGCGACGAGCAGTACTTC. This translates into CASSFRTGGDEQYF. The whole variable domain, filled in from reference TRBV5-1 and TRBJ2-7, reads KAGVTQTPRYLIKTRGQQVTLSCSPISGHRSVSWYQQTPGQGLQFLFEYFSETQRNKGNFPGRFSGRQFSNSRSEMNVSTLELGDSALYLCASSFRTGGDEQYFGPGTRLTVT.

J is TRBJ2-5 and V is TRBV19, with TRBD2 matching over 7 bases. CDR3 length equals 16 residues. V was clipped by 3 bases and J by 6 bases; unmatched bases: 13. Germline V lookup: CDR1 LNHDA, CDR2 SQIVND (reference sequence). The CDR3 protein is CASSIVAGDRGKTQYF. In DNA form, the CDR3 reads TGTGCCAGTAGTATTGTAGCGGGTGATCGTGGGAAGACCCAGTACTTC.

The chain carries TRBV6-6 and TRBJ1-3, with D hard to call. With 6 bases removed from V and 1 base from J, the gap between germline ends came to 10 bases. This CDR3 region has 14 residues. Looked up from germline, CDR1 is MNHNY and CDR2 is SVGAGI (reference sequence). CDR3 sequence: CASSRQSSGNTIYF. CDR3 DNA sequence: TGTGCCAGCAGCAGGCAGTCATCTGGAAACACCATATATTTT.

The genes are TRBV9 and TRBJ2-3; D unresolved. Trimming removed 3 bases at V and 5 bases at J, with 10 bases between. CDR1 is SGDLS and CDR2 is YYNGEE in the germline V gene. This CDR3 has 13 residues. The CDR3 DNA reads as TGTGCCAGCAGCGGCCTCCCCCAAGATACGCAGTATTTT. This codes for CASSGLPQDTQYF. Full variable domain (missing parts from reference TRBV9 and TRBJ2-3): DSGVTQTPKHLITATGQRVTLRCSPRSGDLSVYWYQQSLDQGLQFLIQYYNGEERAKGNILERFSAQQFPDLHSELNLSSLELGDSALYFCASSGLPQDTQYFGPGTRLTVL.

The V gene is TRBV5-4, the J gene TRBJ2-3; D possibly corresponds to TRBD2 (6 bases). The germline V gene has CDR1 SGHNT and CDR2 YYREEE (reference sequence). The CDR3 totals 13 residues. The germline V and J ends were trimmed by 0 bases and 6 bases, with 8 bases remaining between them. The DNA of the CDR3 is TGTGCCAGCAGCTTGGAACGGGAGGATACGCAGTATTTT. Translation: CASSLEREDTQYF.

The V gene is TRBV28, the J gene TRBJ1-2, with 7 bases aligning to TRBD1. The CDR3 is made up of 18 amino acids. V lost 7 bases and J lost 3; bases outside the gene matches: 20. Per the germline V gene, CDR1 is MDHEN and CDR2 is SYDVKM. CDR3 coding DNA: TGTGCCAGCAACTCGTTGTGGGCAGGGGGGATCAAATACTATGGCTACACCTTC. Protein product: CASNSLWAGGIKYYGYTF.

The chain employs TRBV5-1 and TRBJ2-7, with D tentatively TRBD1 or TRBD2 (6 bases each). The CDR3 totals 14 residues. CDR1 is SGHRS, CDR2 YFSETQ, per germline. V lost 5 bases and J 1 base, leaving 13 bases between the germline ends. CDR3 in amino acids: CASRGGGGSYEQYF. As DNA, the CDR3 is TGCGCCAGCAGGGGCGGAGGGGGTTCCTACGAGCAGTACTTC.

As for this clone: At one boundary the junction diverges from the germline segment, which might be a read error. CDR3 residues: CASSPFATQQTQYF. The CDR3 nucleotides read TGCGCCAGCAGCCCCTTCGCAACCCAACAGACCCAGTACTTC. This chain connects TRBV5-1 to TRBJ2-5, with unresolved D. Germline loops: CDR1 SGHRS, CDR2 YFSETQ. The length of the CDR3 is 14 residues.

This clone was recorded once. The chain joins TRBV9 to TRBJ2-1; possible D gene TRBD1, 5 bases. V was cut by 4 bases and J by 4 bases, with 9 bases left in between. This CDR3 contains 13 residues. CDR1 and CDR2 from the germline V gene are SGDLS and YYNGEE. The DNA of the CDR3 is TGTGCCAGCAGCACCCCAGGGTACAATGAGCAGTTCTTC. Its translation is CASSTPGYNEQFF.